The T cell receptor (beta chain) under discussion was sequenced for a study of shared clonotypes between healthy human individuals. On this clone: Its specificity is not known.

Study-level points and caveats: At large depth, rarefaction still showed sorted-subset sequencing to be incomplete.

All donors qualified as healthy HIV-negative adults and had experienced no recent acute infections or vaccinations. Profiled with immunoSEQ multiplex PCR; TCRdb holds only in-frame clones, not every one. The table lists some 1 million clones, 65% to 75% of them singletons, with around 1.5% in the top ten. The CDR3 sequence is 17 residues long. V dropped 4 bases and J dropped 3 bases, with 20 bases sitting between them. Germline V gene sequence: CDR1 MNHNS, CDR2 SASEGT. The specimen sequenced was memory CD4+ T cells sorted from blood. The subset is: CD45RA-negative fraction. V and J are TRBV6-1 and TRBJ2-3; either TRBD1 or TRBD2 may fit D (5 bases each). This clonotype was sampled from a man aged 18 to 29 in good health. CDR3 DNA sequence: TGTGCCAGCAGTGCCATGGGACGGGTGTACACGACAGATACGCAGTATTTT. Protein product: CASSAMGRVYTTDTQYF.